These 4 T cell receptor beta chains originate from one sample sequenced in a study of neurological immune-mediated disorders. TCRdb ran MiXCR on the 5' RACE reads and lists one entry per CDR3 protein. The sample lists more than 45,000 distinct CDR3 sequences, 10% occurring once. The sequenced sample was PBMCs. Every receptor here comes from a woman in her forties with HTLV-1-associated myelopathy (HAM/TSP).

Ten or more counts support this clonotype. V usage is TRBV4-3 and J usage is TRBJ1-4; 7 positions match TRBD1. V trimming: 1 base; J trimming: 10 bases; junction bases outside the gene matches: 3. The CDR3 consists of 13 residues. Germline CDR1 is LGHNA and CDR2 is YSLEER. The CDR3 DNA is TGCGCCAGCAGCCAAGCGACAGGGCGAAAACTGTTTTTT. Encoded protein: CASSQATGRKLFF.

This clonotype was detected many times. This rearrangement joins TRBV20-1 to TRBJ2-4; D not certain. Per the germline V gene, CDR1 is DFQATT and CDR2 is SNEGSKA (reference sequence). The CDR3 is 14 residues long. V was cut by 0 bases and J by 11 bases, with 17 bases left in between. CDR3: CSARDLRDIGVQYF. The CDR3 coding sequence is TGCAGTGCTAGAGATCTACGAGACATTGGGGTTCAGTACTTC.

This clonotype has at least ten counts. This chain uses TRBV27 with TRBJ2-7; D is perhaps TRBD1 (5 bases). Germline-derived CDR1 and CDR2 are MNHEY and SMNVEV (reference sequence). V gave up 1 base and J gave up 5 bases, with 21 bases separating them. The CDR3 consists of 17 residues. In DNA form, the CDR3 reads TGTGCCAGCAGTTTATGGAAGACAGCCCTCATGGGTAACGAGCAGTACTTC. Amino acids: CASSLWKTALMGNEQYF.

The table lists this clonotype with many counts. The V gene is TRBV19, the J gene TRBJ1-2, with 9 bases that match TRBD1. The CDR3 runs to 15 residues. The germline CDR1 and CDR2 sequences are LNHDA and SQIVND (reference sequence). Trimming at V came to 4 bases and at J to 2 bases, leaving 5 bases not matched to a gene. CDR3 in DNA: TGTGCCAGTAGTACCCCCGGACAGGGGAACTATGGCTACACCTTC. Translation: CASSTPGQGNYGYTF.